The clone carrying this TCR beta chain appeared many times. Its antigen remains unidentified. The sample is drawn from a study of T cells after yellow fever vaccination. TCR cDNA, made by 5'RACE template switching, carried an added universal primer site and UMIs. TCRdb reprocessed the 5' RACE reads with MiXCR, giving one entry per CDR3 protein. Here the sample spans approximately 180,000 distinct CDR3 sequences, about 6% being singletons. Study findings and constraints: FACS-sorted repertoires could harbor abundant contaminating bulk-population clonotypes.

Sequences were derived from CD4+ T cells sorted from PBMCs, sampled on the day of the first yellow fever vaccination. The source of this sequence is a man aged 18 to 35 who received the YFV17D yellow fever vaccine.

CDR3 in DNA: TGTGCCAGCAGGCCCAGGGGGACGGACAGGCTGGACACTGAAGCTTTCTTT. It yields the protein CASRPRGTDRLDTEAFF. The chain recombines TRBV6-2 or TRBV6-3 with TRBJ1-1; 7 nucleotides agree with TRBD1. V lost 6 bases and J lost 3; bases outside the gene matches: 16. This CDR3 has 17 amino acids. Germline CDR1 is MNHEY and CDR2 is SVGEGT.